This T cell receptor beta chain is drawn from a study of blood T cell repertoires in COVID-19. Study details: Material from acute and convalescent COVID-19 was sourced from the United States, Italy and Spain. The cDNA or gDNA used as material had been derived from T cells, B-cell-depleted T cells, or PBMCs.

CDR1 is SEHNR, CDR2 FQNEAQ, per germline (reference sequence). This CDR3 is 13 amino acids long. Trimming left V 5 bases short and J 3 bases short, with 10 bases between. In the authors' methods: Estimated nucleated cell counts came from reference gene primer amplification. TCRdb's copy holds only in-frame clones and misses some; the assay was immunoSEQ multiplex PCR. D and trimming were read from the DNA, whereas the V and J calls and clone size are those reported in that table. The data contain 46,000 or so clones, around nine tenths of them singletons. This sequence joins TRBV7-9 and TRBJ1-1; possibly TRBD1 for D (6 bases). The sample comprised peripheral blood. The TCR originated in a man in his sixties with active or convalescent COVID-19. The CDR3 spells CASSNYRDTEAFF. The CDR3 bases are TGTGCCAGCAGCAATTACAGGGACACTGAAGCTTTCTTT.